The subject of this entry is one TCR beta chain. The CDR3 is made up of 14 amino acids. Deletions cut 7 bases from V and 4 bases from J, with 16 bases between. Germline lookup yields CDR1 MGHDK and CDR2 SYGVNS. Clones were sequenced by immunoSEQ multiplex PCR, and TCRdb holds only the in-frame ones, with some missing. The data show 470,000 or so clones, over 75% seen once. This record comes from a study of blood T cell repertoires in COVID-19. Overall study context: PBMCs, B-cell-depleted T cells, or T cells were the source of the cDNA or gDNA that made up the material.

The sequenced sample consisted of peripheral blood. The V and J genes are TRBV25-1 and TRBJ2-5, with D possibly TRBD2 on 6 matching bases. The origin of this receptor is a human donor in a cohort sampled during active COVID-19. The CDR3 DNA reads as TGTGCCAGCAATGCCCCGACTAGTGGAGAGACCCAGTACTTC. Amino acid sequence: CASNAPTSGETQYF.